This T cell receptor beta chain emerged from a study of blood T cells in healthy people across ages. Study details: Capture by template switching was about one barcoded beta molecule per two T cells. Overall study results and limits: While age rose, TCR beta diversity per million T cells dropped in a roughly linear way. Strongly correlated with naive T cell percentage was TCR beta diversity.

Trimming stripped 5 bases from V and 4 bases from J, with 14 bases between. Germline-derived CDR1 and CDR2 are MNHEY and SVGEGT. The CDR3 covers 14 residues. The authors ran a second PCR of roughly 7 to 11 cycles using a sample-barcoded 5' primer and a J-beta primer mix. TCRdb analysed the 5' RACE reads with MiXCR anew, one entry per CDR3 protein. Of under 1,100,000 distinct CDR3 sequences listed, about 23% were seen once; the top ten hold around 0.7%. This clonotype was observed a few times. Its matching antigen is unknown. These same data were also listed under a study on T cells of mothers and their children. This second report adds: The authors detected no persistent microchimeric T cell clones.

This chain connects TRBV6-2 or TRBV6-3 to TRBJ1-1; TRBD1 might be the D (5 bases). The material sequenced was blood. This clonotype was sampled from a girl aged 2 to 10 in good health. CDR3 protein: CASSALGGGTEAFF. The CDR3 region has the DNA TGTGCCAGCAGTGCCTTGGGGGGTGGCACTGAAGCTTTCTTT.